This entry lists 19 T cell receptor beta chains sequenced from one sample in a study of T cell responses to AZD1222 COVID-19 vaccine. Sequencing was performed with immunoSEQ multiplex PCR; in TCRdb, only in-frame clones are kept and a portion is missing. Here the sample spans 43,000 or so clones, 90% being singletons. The sequencing here drew on peripheral blood, taken 28 days after the second AZD1222 dose. These receptors all stem from an adult who received the AZD1222 COVID-19 vaccine.

This chain links TRBV6-2 or TRBV6-3 with TRBJ1-5; D is ambiguous. This CDR3 spans 15 amino acids. Germline assignment: CDR1 MNHEY and CDR2 SVGEGT. V was shortened by 6 bases and J by 5 bases, with 17 bases between the two germline ends. CDR3 sequence (DNA): TGTGCCAGCAGCCGCGCCGGGGTTTCGGATCAGCCCCAGCATTTT. Protein sequence: CASSRAGVSDQPQHF.

V and J are TRBV3-1 (or the pseudogene TRBV3-2) and TRBJ1-5; the match to TRBD1 covers 11 bases. The CDR3 spans 15 residues. With V trimmed by 4 bases and J by 5 bases, 4 bases remained unmatched. The germline V gene has CDR1 LGHDT and CDR2 YNNKEL (reference sequence). In DNA, the CDR3 is TGTGCCAGCAGCCCGGACAGGGGGCGGGATCAGCCCCAGCATTTT. As protein: CASSPDRGRDQPQHF.

The rearrangement joins TRBV19 to TRBJ2-7; 7 nucleotides line up with TRBD2. The CDR3 sequence is 15 residues long. The trim removed 0 bases at V and 3 bases at J, leaving 5 bases unmatched. CDR1 LNHDA and CDR2 SQIVND come from the germline V gene (reference sequence). The CDR3 coding sequence is TGTGCCAGTAGTATAGATCTGGGAGGGAACTACGAGCAGTACTTC. Amino acids: CASSIDLGGNYEQYF.

J is TRBJ1-2 and V is TRBV7-8, with D perhaps matching TRBD1 (6 bases). The CDR3 totals 13 residues. Between the trimmed V and J ends, which lost 8 bases and 6 bases, there was a span of 16 bases. Germline V gives CDR1 SGHVS, CDR2 FQNEAQ. CDR3 region: CASRLQGTDGYTF. CDR3 in DNA: TGTGCCAGCCGCCTACAGGGAACGGATGGCTACACCTTC.

The V and J genes are TRBV19 and TRBJ1-6, with D possibly being TRBD1 (5 bases). The V end was cut by 7 bases, the J end by 9 bases, with 16 bases between. The germline V gene has CDR1 LNHDA and CDR2 SQIVND (reference sequence). This CDR3 contains 14 residues. CDR3 region: CASKRQGDRSPLHF. The CDR3 region has the DNA TGTGCCAGTAAAAGGCAGGGTGACCGTTCACCCCTCCACTTT.

The chain carries TRBV24-1 and TRBJ1-2; D perhaps matches TRBD1 (6 bases). The CDR3 length is 14 residues. The V gene's germline CDR1 is KGHDR and CDR2 SFDVKD. Trimming stripped 5 bases from V and 2 bases from J, with 11 bases between. The CDR3 here is CATSGSGQNYGYTF. The CDR3 DNA follows: TGTGCCACCAGTGGGTCCGGACAGAACTATGGCTACACCTTC.

The gene calls are TRBV5-4 and TRBJ2-1; unclear D gene. CDR1 is SGHNT and CDR2 is YYREEE in the germline V gene (reference sequence). V was clipped by 4 bases and J by 1 base, with 12 bases between them. This CDR3 is 15 amino acids long. The CDR3 DNA reads TGTGCCAGCAGCGACGGCGGTGTTTCCTACAATGAGCAGTTCTTC. This codes for CASSDGGVSYNEQFF.

The rearrangement joins TRBV4-3 to TRBJ1-6; TRBD1 matches 7 bases. CDR1 is LGHNA and CDR2 is YSLEER in the germline V gene. The CDR3 runs 19 residues. Trimming removed 5 bases from V and 0 bases from J; junction bases left unmatched: 13. The DNA for the CDR3 is TGCGCCAGCAGCACCTATCCCCCTGACAGGGACTCCTATAATTCACCCCTCCACTTT. This translates into CASSTYPPDRDSYNSPLHF.

This chain connects TRBV5-4 to TRBJ1-1, with TRBD1 matching over 10 bases. Germline assignment: CDR1 SGHNT and CDR2 YYREEE (reference sequence). J was trimmed by 1 base and V by 4 bases; bases with no gene match: 13. The CDR3 length is 18 residues. The chain's CDR3 is CASSPPGTGVGGNTEAFF. The DNA of the CDR3 is TGTGCCAGCAGCCCTCCCGGGACAGGGGTTGGGGGGAACACTGAAGCTTTCTTT.

The rearrangement joins TRBV4-1 to TRBJ2-2; D ambiguous. Deletions cut 2 bases from V and 3 bases from J, with 10 bases between. Germline V gene sequence: CDR1 MGHRA, CDR2 YSYEKL. CDR3 length: 15 residues. The CDR3 loop reads CASSQTEIHTGELFF. The CDR3 DNA reads TGCGCCAGCAGCCAAACCGAGATTCACACCGGGGAGCTGTTTTTT.

This sequence joins TRBV5-6 and TRBJ1-5; 9 bases fit TRBD1. CDR1 and CDR2 (germline): SGHDT, YYEEEE. CDR3 size: 15 residues. After removal of 2 bases from V and 2 bases from J, the junction contained 2 bases not matched to a gene. The CDR3: CASSLWDRGNQPQHF. In nucleotides, the CDR3 is TGTGCCAGCAGCTTATGGGACAGGGGCAATCAGCCCCAGCATTTT. Drawing the rest from reference TRBV5-6 and TRBJ1-5, the complete variable domain is DAGVTQSPTHLIKTRGQQVTLRCSPKSGHDTVSWYQQALGQGPQFIFQYYEEEERQRGNFPDRFSGHQFPNYSSELNVNALLLGDSALYLCASSLWDRGNQPQHFGDGTRLSIL.

The V gene is TRBV14, the J gene TRBJ1-2; D may be TRBD1 (5 bases). The germline CDR1 and CDR2 sequences are SGHDN and FVKESK. Trimming took off 1 base at V and 5 bases at J, with 17 bases between the two ends. This CDR3 has 16 amino acids. The CDR3 nucleotides are TGTGCCAGCAGCCAAGTGATGAGGGGATCCGTGTATGGCTACACCTTC. This codes for CASSQVMRGSVYGYTF.

The V and J genes are TRBV12-3 or TRBV12-4 and TRBJ1-1, with a weak D call TRBD1 (6 bases). Trimming stripped 7 bases from V and 5 bases from J, with 14 bases between. The CDR3 is 13 amino acids. In nucleotides, the CDR3 is TGTGCCAGCACCGTACAGGGCATGACTGAAGCTTTCTTT. This sequence encodes CASTVQGMTEAFF.

This rearrangement joins TRBV11-2 to TRBJ2-3; D remains unclear. The V gene lost 0 bases and the J gene lost 6 bases, with 10 bases spanning the gap. This CDR3 is 14 amino acids long. CDR1 SGHAT and CDR2 FQNNGV come from the germline V gene. CDR3 protein: CASSLELRADTQYF. In nucleotides, the CDR3 is TGTGCCAGCAGCTTAGAACTGCGTGCGGATACGCAGTATTTT.

V and J are TRBV5-6 and TRBJ1-2; possible D gene TRBD1, 6 bases. Per germline, CDR1 SGHDT and CDR2 YYEEEE. Trimming took 1 base from V and 0 from J, leaving 22 bases between them. The CDR3 consists of 19 residues. Here the CDR3 DNA reads TGTGCCAGCAGCTTGTTCCCCCGAGGCAGGGGAGAAGCTAACTATGGCTACACCTTC. Amino acid sequence: CASSLFPRGRGEANYGYTF.

This clone appeared a single time. The chain uses TRBV6-1 and TRBJ1-4, with TRBD1 matching over 9 bases. CDR3 size: 17 residues. With V trimmed by 3 bases and J by 6 bases, 11 bases remained unmatched. Germline CDR1 is MNHNS and CDR2 is SASEGT. The CDR3 DNA sequence: TGTGCCAGCAGTGATGGGACAGGGAGGGGGTATGATGAAAAACTGTTTTTT. This gives the protein CASSDGTGRGYDEKLFF.

The chain combines TRBV29-1 with TRBJ1-5; 7 nucleotides align to TRBD1. Germline CDR1 is SQVTM and CDR2 is ANQGSEA. V dropped 6 bases and J dropped 6; count of bases not matched to a gene: 14. The CDR3 contains 15 residues. CDR3 region: CSVAISGGSGQPQHF. CDR3 sequence (DNA): TGCAGCGTCGCTATATCAGGGGGATCGGGTCAGCCCCAGCATTTT.

The chain has TRBV7-8 and TRBJ1-2; D remains ambiguous. This CDR3 spans 15 amino acids. Per germline, CDR1 SGHVS and CDR2 FQNEAQ. Trimming took off 5 bases at V and 4 bases at J, with 17 bases between the two ends. In DNA form, the CDR3 reads TGTGCCAGCAGCGATAGGCGTTTTTCGGGCTATGGCTACACCTTC. Amino acid sequence: CASSDRRFSGYGYTF.

The gene calls are TRBV5-4 and TRBJ1-3, with D possibly matching TRBD1 (6 bases). The V gene's germline CDR1 is SGHNT and CDR2 YYREEE (reference sequence). The V end lost 2 bases, the J end lost 3 bases, and 15 bases lay between the germline ends. The CDR3 is made up of 16 amino acids. The CDR3 DNA follows: TGTGCCAGCAGCTTACGAGGGGGGGCTTTTGGAAACACCATATATTTT. Translation: CASSLRGGAFGNTIYF.